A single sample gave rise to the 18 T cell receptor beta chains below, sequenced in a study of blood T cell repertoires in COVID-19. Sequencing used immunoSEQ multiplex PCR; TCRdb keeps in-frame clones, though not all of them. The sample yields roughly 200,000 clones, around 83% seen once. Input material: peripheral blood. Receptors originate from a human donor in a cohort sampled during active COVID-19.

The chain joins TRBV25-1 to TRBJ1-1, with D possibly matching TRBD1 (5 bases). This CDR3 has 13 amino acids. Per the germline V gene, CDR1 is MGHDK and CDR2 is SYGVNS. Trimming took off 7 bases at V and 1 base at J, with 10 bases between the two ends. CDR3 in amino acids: CASTKTENTEAFF. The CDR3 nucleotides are TGTGCCAGCACCAAGACAGAGAACACTGAAGCTTTCTTT.

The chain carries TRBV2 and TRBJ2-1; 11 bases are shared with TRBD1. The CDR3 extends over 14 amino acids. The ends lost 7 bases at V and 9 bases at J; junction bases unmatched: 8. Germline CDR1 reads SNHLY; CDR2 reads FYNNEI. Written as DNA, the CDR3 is TGTGCCAGCACCGGGACAGGGGGTCAGAGTGAGCAGTTCTTC. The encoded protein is CASTGTGGQSEQFF.

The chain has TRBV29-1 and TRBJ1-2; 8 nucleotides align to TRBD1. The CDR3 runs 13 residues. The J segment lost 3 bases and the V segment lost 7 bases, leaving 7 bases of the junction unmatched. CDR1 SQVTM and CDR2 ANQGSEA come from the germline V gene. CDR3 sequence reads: CSANPTGDYGYTF. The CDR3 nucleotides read TGCAGCGCCAACCCGACAGGGGACTATGGCTACACCTTC.

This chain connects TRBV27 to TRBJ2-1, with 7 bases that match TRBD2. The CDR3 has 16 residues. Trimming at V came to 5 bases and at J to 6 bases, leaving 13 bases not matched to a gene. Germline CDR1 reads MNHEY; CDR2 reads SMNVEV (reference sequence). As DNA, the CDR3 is TGTGCCAGCAGTCCGCTCGCGGGGAGGGCATCCAATGAGCAGTTCTTC. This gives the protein CASSPLAGRASNEQFF.

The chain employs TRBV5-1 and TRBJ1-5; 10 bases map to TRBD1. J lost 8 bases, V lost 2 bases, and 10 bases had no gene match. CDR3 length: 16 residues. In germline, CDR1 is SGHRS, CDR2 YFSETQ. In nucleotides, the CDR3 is TGCGCCAGCAGCTTCGGTTTTGGGACAGGGGTTAAGCCCCAGCATTTT. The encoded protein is CASSFGFGTGVKPQHF.

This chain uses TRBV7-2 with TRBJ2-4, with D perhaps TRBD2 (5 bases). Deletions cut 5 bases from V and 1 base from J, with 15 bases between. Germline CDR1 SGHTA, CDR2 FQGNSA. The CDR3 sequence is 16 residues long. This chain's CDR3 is CASSPGSPAAKNIQYF. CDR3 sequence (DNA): TGTGCCAGCAGCCCGGGATCACCGGCGGCCAAAAACATTCAGTACTTC.

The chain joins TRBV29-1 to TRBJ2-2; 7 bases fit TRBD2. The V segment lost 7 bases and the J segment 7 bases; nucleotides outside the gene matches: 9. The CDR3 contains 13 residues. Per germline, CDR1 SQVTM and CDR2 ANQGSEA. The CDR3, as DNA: TGCAGCGCCGGTCGGGGGGTTGGCGGGGAGCTGTTTTTT. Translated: CSAGRGVGGELFF.

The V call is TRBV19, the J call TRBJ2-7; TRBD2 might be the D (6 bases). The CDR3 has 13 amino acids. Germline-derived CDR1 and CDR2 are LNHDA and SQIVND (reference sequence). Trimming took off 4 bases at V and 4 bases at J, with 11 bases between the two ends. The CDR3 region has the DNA TGTGCCAGTAGTAGCGGGACGCGATACGAGCAGTACTTC. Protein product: CASSSGTRYEQYF.

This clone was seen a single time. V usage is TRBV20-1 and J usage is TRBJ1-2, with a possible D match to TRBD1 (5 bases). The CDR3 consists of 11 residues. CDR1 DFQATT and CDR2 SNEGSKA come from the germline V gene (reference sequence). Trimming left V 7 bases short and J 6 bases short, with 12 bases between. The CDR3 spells CSVGRGDGYTF. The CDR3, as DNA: TGCAGTGTCGGGAGGGGAGATGGCTACACCTTC.

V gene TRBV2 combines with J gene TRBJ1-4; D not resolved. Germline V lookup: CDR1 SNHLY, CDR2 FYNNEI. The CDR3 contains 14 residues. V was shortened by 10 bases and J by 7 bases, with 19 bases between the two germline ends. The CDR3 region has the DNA TGTGCCACCCACCCCGGAGGGTCGGGTGAAAAACTGTTTTTT. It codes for CATHPGGSGEKLFF.

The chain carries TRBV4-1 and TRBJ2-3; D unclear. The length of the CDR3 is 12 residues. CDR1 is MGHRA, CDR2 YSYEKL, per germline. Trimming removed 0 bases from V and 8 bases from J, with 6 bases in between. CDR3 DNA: TGCGCCAGCAGCCAAGACACTCCTACGCAGTATTTT. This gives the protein CASSQDTPTQYF.

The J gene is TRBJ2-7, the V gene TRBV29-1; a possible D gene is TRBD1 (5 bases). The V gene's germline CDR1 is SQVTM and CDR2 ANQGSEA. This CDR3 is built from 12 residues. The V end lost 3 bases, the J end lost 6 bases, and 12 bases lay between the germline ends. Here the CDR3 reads CSVESQGVEQYF. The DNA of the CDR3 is TGCAGCGTTGAGTCGCAGGGCGTCGAGCAGTACTTC.

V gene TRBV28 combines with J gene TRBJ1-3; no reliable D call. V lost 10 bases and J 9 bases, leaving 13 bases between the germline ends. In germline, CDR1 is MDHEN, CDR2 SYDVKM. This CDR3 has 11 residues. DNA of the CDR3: TGTGCCACCCAAACTTTCCCCACCATATATTTT. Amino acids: CATQTFPTIYF.

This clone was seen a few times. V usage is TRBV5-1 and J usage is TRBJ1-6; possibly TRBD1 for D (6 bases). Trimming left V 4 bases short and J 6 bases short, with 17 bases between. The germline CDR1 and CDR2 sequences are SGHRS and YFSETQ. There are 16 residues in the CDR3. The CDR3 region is CASSPVGGLANSPLHF. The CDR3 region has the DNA TGCGCCAGCAGCCCGGTTGGGGGCTTAGCTAATTCACCCCTCCACTTT. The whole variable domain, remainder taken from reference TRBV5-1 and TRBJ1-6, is KAGVTQTPRYLIKTRGQQVTLSCSPISGHRSVSWYQQTPGQGLQFLFEYFSETQRNKGNFPGRFSGRQFSNSRSEMNVSTLELGDSALYLCASSPVGGLANSPLHFGNGTRLTVT.

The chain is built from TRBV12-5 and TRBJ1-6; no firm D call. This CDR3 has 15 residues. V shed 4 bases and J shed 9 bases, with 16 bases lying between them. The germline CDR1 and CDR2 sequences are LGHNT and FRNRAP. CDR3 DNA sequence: TGTGCTAGTGGTTCGGGAGCCTCGTTCGGTTCACCCCTCCACTTT. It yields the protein CASGSGASFGSPLHF.

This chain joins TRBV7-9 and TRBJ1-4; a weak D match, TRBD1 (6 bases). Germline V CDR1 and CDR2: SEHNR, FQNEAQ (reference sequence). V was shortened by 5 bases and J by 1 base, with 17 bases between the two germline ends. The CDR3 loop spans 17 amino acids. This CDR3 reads CASSPGTLGVTNEKLFF. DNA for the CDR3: TGTGCCAGCAGCCCGGGGACACTTGGAGTAACTAATGAAAAACTGTTTTTT. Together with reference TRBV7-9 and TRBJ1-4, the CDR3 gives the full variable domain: DTGVSQNPRHKITKRGQNVTFRCDPISEHNRLYWYRQTLGQGPEFLTYFQNEAQLEKSRLLSDRFSAERPKGSFSTLEIQRTEQGDSAMYLCASSPGTLGVTNEKLFFGSGTQLSVL.

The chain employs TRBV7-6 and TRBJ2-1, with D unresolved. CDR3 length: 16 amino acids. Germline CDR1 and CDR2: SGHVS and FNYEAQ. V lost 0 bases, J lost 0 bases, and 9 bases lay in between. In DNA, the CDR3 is TGTGCCAGCAGCTTAGCCGAGGCACGCTCCTACAATGAGCAGTTCTTC. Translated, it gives CASSLAEARSYNEQFF.

The CDR3 spells CASSIPGQNSPLHF. The CDR3 bases are TGTGCCAGCAGCATCCCGGGACAGAATTCACCCCTCCACTTT. V usage is TRBV7-9 and J usage is TRBJ1-6; 7 nucleotides align to TRBD1. The V segment lost 5 bases and the J segment 7 bases; nucleotides outside the gene matches: 5. This CDR3 region has 14 residues. Germline values: CDR1 SEHNR, CDR2 FQNEAQ (reference sequence).